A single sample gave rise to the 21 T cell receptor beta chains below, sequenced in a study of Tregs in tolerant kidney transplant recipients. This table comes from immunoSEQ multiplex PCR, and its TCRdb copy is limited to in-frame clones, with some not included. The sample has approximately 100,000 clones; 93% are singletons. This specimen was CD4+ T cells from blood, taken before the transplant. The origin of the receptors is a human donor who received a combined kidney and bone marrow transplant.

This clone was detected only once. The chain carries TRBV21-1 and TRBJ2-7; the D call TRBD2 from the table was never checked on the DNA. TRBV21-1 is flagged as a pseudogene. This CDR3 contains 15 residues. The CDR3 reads CASSKGLAGTYEQYF. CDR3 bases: TGTGCCAGCAGCAAAGGACTAGCGGGAACCTACGAGCAGTACTTC.

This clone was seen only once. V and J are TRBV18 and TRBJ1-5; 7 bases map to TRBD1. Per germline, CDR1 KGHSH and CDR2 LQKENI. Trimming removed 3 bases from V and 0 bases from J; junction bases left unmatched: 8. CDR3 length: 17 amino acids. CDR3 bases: TGTGCCAGCTCACCGACACCGGGACAGAATAGCAATCAGCCCCAGCATTTT. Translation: CASSPTPGQNSNQPQHF.

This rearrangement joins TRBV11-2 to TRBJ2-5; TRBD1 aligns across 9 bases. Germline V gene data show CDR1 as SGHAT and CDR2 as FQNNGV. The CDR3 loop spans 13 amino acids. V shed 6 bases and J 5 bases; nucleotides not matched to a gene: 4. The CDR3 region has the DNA TGTGCCAGCAGTTCGACAGGGGGGGAGACCCAGTACTTC. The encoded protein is CASSSTGGETQYF.

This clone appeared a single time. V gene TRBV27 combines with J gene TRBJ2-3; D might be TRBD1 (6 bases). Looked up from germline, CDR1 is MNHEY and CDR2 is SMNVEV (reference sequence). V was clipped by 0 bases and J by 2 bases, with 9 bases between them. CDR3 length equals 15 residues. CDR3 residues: CASSLSRGNTDTQYF. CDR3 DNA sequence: TGTGCCAGCAGTTTATCTAGGGGGAACACAGATACGCAGTATTTT.

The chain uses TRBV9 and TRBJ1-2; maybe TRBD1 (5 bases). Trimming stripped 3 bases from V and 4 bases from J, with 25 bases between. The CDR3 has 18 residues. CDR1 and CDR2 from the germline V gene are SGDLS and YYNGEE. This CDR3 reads CASSARGGEDLPSYGYTF. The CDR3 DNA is TGTGCCAGCAGCGCCCGGGGAGGGGAGGACCTTCCTAGCTATGGCTACACCTTC.

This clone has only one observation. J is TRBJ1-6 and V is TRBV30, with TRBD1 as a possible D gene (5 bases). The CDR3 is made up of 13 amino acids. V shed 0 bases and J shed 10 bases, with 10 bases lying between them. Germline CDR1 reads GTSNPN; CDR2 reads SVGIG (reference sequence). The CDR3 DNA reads TGTGCCTGGAGTGTACGTGGGGGGTCACCCCTCCACTTT. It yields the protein CAWSVRGGSPLHF.

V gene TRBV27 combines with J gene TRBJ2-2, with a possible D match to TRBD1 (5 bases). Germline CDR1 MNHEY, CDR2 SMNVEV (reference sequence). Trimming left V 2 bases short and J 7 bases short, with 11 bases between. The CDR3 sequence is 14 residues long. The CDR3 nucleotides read TGTGCCAGCAGTTTAAGACAGTCGGGCGGGGAGCTGTTTTTT. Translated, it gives CASSLRQSGGELFF.

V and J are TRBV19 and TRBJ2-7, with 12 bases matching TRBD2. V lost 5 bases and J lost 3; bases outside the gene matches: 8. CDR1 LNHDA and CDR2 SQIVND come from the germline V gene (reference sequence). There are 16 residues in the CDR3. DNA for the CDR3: TGTGCCAGTAGTTCTTCCCGGACTAGCGGGATCTACGAGCAGTACTTC. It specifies CASSSSRTSGIYEQYF.

CDR3 sequence (DNA): TGTGCCAGTAGTCAACGCCGGGACAGAGACTTTACCTACGAGCAGTACTTC. Protein product: CASSQRRDRDFTYEQYF. This chain joins TRBV19 and TRBJ2-7, with TRBD1 matching 7 bases. This CDR3 has 17 amino acids. V was clipped by 5 bases and J by 2 bases; unmatched bases: 15. The germline V gene has CDR1 LNHDA and CDR2 SQIVND (reference sequence).

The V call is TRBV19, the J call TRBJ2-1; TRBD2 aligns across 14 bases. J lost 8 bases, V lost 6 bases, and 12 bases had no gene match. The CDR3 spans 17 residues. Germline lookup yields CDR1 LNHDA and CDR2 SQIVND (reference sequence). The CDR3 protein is CASRPRLAGGHGDEQFF. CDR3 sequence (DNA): TGTGCCAGTAGACCGCGACTAGCGGGAGGGCACGGCGATGAGCAGTTCTTC. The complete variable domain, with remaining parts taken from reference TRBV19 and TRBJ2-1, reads DGGITQSPKYLFRKEGQNVTLSCEQNLNHDAMYWYRQDPGQGLRLIYYSQIVNDFQKGDIAEGYSVSREKKESFPLTVTSAQKNPTAFYLCASRPRLAGGHGDEQFFGPGTRLTVL.

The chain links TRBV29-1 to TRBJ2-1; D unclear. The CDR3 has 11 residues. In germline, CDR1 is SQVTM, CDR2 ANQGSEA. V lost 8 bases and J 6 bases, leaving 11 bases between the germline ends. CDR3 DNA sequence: TGCAGCCCGCGGCACGGCAATGAGCAGTTCTTC. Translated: CSPRHGNEQFF.

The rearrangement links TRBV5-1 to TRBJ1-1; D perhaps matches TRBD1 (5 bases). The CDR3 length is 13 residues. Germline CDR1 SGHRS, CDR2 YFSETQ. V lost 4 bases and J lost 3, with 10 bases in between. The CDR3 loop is CASSPGLDTEAFF. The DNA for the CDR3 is TGCGCCAGCAGCCCAGGGCTGGACACTGAAGCTTTCTTT.

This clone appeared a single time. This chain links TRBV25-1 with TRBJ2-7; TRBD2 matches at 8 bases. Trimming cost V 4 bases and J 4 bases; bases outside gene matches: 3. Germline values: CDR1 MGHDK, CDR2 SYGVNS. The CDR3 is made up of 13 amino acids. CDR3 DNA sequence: TGTGCCAGCAGTGCAGCGGGAGTGTACGAGCAGTACTTC. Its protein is CASSAAGVYEQYF.

CDR3 protein: CASSYKGAFDYGGYTF. CDR3 coding DNA: TGTGCCAGCAGTTACAAGGGGGCCTTTGATTACGGTGGCTACACCTTC. The V call is TRBV6-6, the J call TRBJ1-2; 7 bases agree with TRBD1. V lost 2 bases to trimming and J lost 7 bases; unmatched junction nucleotides: 13. Per germline, CDR1 MNHNY and CDR2 SVGAGI (reference sequence). The CDR3 is 16 residues long.

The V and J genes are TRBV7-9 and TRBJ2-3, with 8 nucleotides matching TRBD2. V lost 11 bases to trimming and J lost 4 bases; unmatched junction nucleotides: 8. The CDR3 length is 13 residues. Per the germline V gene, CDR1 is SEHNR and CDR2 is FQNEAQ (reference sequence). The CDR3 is CAVSSGYSDTQYF. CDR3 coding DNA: TGTGCCGTCTCTAGCGGGTATTCAGATACGCAGTATTTT.

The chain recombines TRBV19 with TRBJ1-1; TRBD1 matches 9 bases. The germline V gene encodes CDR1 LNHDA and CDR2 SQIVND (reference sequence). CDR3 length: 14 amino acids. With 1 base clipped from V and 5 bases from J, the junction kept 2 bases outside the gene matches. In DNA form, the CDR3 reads TGTGCCAGTAGTATAGCAGGGACAGGGACTGAAGCTTTCTTT. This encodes CASSIAGTGTEAFF.

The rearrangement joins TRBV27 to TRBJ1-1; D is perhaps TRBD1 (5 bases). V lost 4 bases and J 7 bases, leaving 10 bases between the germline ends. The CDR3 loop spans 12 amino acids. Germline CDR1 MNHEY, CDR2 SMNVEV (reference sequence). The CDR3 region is CASSWRDGEAFF. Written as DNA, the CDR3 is TGTGCCAGCAGTTGGAGGGACGGTGAAGCTTTCTTT.

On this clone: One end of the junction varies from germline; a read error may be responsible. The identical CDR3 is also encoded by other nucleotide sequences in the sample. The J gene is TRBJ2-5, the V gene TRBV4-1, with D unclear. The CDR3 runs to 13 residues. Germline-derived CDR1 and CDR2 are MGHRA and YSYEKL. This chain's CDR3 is CASSQEAYETQYF. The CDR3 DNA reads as TGCGCCAGTAGCCAAGAAGCTTACGAGACCCAGTACTTC.

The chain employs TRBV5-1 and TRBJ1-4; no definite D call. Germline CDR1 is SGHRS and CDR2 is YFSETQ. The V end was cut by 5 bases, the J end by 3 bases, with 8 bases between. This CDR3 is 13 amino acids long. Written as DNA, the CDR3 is TGCGCCAGCAGTGCGGGGTCTAATGAAAAACTGTTTTTT. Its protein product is CASSAGSNEKLFF.

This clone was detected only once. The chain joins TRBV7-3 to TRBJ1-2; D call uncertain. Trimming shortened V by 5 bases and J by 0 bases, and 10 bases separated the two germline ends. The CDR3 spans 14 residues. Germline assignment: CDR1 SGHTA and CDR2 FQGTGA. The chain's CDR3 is CASSPDTSNYGYTF. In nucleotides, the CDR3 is TGTGCCAGCAGCCCCGACACCTCTAACTATGGCTACACCTTC.

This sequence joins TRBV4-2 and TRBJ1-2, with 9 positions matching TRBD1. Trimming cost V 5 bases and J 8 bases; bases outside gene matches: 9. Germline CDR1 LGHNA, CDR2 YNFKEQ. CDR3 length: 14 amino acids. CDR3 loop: CASSMRDRVSGYTF. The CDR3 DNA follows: TGTGCCAGCAGCATGAGGGACAGGGTGTCAGGCTACACCTTC.